This TCR beta chain was documented in a study of shared clonotypes between healthy human individuals. In the study overall: A couple of women and a few men aged 18 to 49 made up the donors. Used for every donor were three CD4 naive, three CD4 memory, two CD8 naive and one CD8 memory plate.

As regards this clone: Its specificity is unknown.

Study results and caveats: Clonotype sharing among donors likely depends on sequencing depth.

Sequenced by immunoSEQ multiplex PCR; TCRdb stores in-frame clones only, minus some. The sample includes more than 500,000 clones, about 96% of them seen just once. Germline V gene data show CDR1 as SGHRS and CDR2 as YFSETQ. The CDR3 consists of 13 residues. The clonotype originates from a woman under 40 in good health. The sequenced sample was naive CD4+ T cells sorted from blood. Regarding subset: CD45RA+ positively selected. The chain links TRBV5-1 to TRBJ2-5; weak D call: TRBD2 (6 bases). The closer fit of TRBJ2-7 to the DNA end suggests the J call may be wrong. DNA for the CDR3: TGCGCCAGCAGCTTATACGGGAGCGACGAGCAGTACTTC. Translating it yields CASSLYGSDEQYF.